Listed below are T cell receptor beta chains from one sample, sequenced in a study of vaccination and CD4 T cells after COVID-19. Via MiXCR, TCRdb re-called the PCR reads, giving one row per CDR3 protein. Of roughly 10,000 distinct CDR3 sequences in the sample, 28% were seen once. These receptors' antigens are unknown. The material was CD4+ T cells from blood, cultured in vitro, obtained after SARS-CoV-2 vaccination. The receptors were gathered from a human donor who had recovered from COVID-19. Both conserved end residues are part of each CDR3.

v_gene: TRBV4-2; j_gene: TRBJ2-3; CDR3aa: CASSRLSVADTQYF
v_gene: TRBV12-5; j_gene: TRBJ2-1; CDR3aa: CASGLVWPGTATYNEQFF
v_gene: TRBV20-1; j_gene: TRBJ1-5; CDR3aa: CSADRSLNNQPQHF
v_gene: TRBV27; j_gene: TRBJ1-1; CDR3aa: CASSPFGRGRVTEAFF
v_gene: TRBV19; j_gene: TRBJ2-7; CDR3aa: CASSKGTSALYEQYF
v_gene: TRBV20-1; j_gene: TRBJ2-3; CDR3aa: CSARGWGYTDTQYF
v_gene: TRBV18; j_gene: TRBJ2-7; CDR3aa: CASSPPLGHEQYF
v_gene: TRBV28; j_gene: TRBJ2-7; CDR3aa: CASSFQPTISYEQYF
v_gene: TRBV5-1; j_gene: TRBJ2-7; CDR3aa: CASSPGTGALSYEQYF
v_gene: TRBV7-9; j_gene: TRBJ2-5; CDR3aa: CASSSAGTGLETQYF
v_gene: TRBV7-2; j_gene: TRBJ2-5; CDR3aa: CASSQSPRHQETQYF
v_gene: TRBV7-2; j_gene: TRBJ2-7; CDR3aa: CASSPRSHEQYF
v_gene: TRBV20-1; j_gene: TRBJ2-1; CDR3aa: CSANKPTNLEQFF
v_gene: TRBV24-1; j_gene: TRBJ2-5; CDR3aa: CATSEAAGRPGTSRWTQYF
v_gene: TRBV28; j_gene: TRBJ1-6; CDR3aa: CASRGGGINSPLHF
v_gene: TRBV29-1; j_gene: TRBJ2-5; CDR3aa: CSVVGDRLSQYF
v_gene: TRBV6-2/TRBV6-3; j_gene: TRBJ2-7; CDR3aa: CASSFDRPKYEQYF
v_gene: TRBV14; j_gene: TRBJ2-7; CDR3aa: CASSHVRLLEQYF
v_gene: TRBV2; j_gene: TRBJ1-2; CDR3aa: CASSVEAGYGYTF
v_gene: TRBV27; j_gene: TRBJ2-6; CDR3aa: CASSLGSGAGANILTF
v_gene: TRBV7-9; j_gene: TRBJ1-5; CDR3aa: CASSSYDIDQPQHF
v_gene: TRBV5-1; j_gene: TRBJ2-5; CDR3aa: CASSQRRPSQETQYF
v_gene: TRBV5-1; j_gene: TRBJ2-3; CDR3aa: CASSLVSASGTDTQYF
v_gene: TRBV29-1; j_gene: TRBJ1-1; CDR3aa: CSANEAFF
v_gene: TRBV20-1; j_gene: TRBJ1-5; CDR3aa: CSAHRGGRQPQHF
v_gene: TRBV6-2/TRBV6-3; j_gene: TRBJ2-7; CDR3aa: CASSPRVNYEQYF
v_gene: TRBV30; j_gene: TRBJ1-5; CDR3aa: CAWGETSNQPQHF
v_gene: TRBV27; j_gene: TRBJ1-2; CDR3aa: CASSSLRPSGTLYGYTF
v_gene: TRBV27; j_gene: TRBJ2-6; CDR3aa: CASSSQGRSSGANVLTF
v_gene: TRBV19; j_gene: TRBJ2-1; CDR3aa: CASSIEGGLAGVYNEQFF
v_gene: TRBV18; j_gene: TRBJ1-2; CDR3aa: CASSAQDQYGYTF
v_gene: TRBV6-2/TRBV6-3; j_gene: TRBJ1-5; CDR3aa: CASSPGGASSNQPQHF
v_gene: TRBV6-2/TRBV6-3; j_gene: TRBJ2-7; CDR3aa: CATNLLREHEQYF
v_gene: TRBV4-2; j_gene: TRBJ2-7; CDR3aa: CASSQAGTSGSSEQYF
v_gene: TRBV25-1; j_gene: TRBJ1-6; CDR3aa: CASSDHSPMLNSPLHF
v_gene: TRBV20-1; j_gene: TRBJ1-3; CDR3aa: CSAPGSGNTIYF
v_gene: TRBV11-1; j_gene: TRBJ2-7; CDR3aa: CASSFYGIGLQYF
v_gene: TRBV20-1; j_gene: TRBJ1-5; CDR3aa: CSAPPARAGGNQPQHF
v_gene: TRBV7-9; j_gene: TRBJ2-1; CDR3aa: CASSLALVGYTYNGQFF
v_gene: TRBV6-4; j_gene: TRBJ1-2; CDR3aa: CASSDSAEANYGYTF
v_gene: TRBV12-3/TRBV12-4; j_gene: TRBJ2-7; CDR3aa: CASSPRLAGLSYEQYF
v_gene: TRBV6-2/TRBV6-3; j_gene: TRBJ2-7; CDR3aa: CASSYSRSAQGQGRMYEQYF
v_gene: TRBV24-1; j_gene: TRBJ2-1; CDR3aa: CATRDSSYNEQFF
v_gene: TRBV11-2; j_gene: TRBJ2-2; CDR3aa: CASSLDPGRRELFF
v_gene: TRBV5-6; j_gene: TRBJ1-2; CDR3aa: CASSRPGGETGYTF
v_gene: TRBV6-1; j_gene: TRBJ1-3; CDR3aa: CASSPTLGGGSGNTIYF
v_gene: TRBV7-6; j_gene: TRBJ2-7; CDR3aa: CASSASDSFSSYEQYF